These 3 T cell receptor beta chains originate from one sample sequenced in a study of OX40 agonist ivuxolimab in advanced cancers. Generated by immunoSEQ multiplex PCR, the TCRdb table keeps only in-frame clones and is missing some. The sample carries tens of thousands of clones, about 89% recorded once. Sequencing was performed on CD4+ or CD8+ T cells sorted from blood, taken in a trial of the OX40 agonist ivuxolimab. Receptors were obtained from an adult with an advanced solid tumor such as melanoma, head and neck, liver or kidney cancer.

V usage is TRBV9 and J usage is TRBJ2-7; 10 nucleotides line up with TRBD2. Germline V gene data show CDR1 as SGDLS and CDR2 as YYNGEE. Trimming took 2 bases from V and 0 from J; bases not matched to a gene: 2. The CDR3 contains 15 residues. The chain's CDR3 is CASSVSGGSSYEQYF. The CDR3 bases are TGTGCCAGCAGCGTTAGCGGGGGGAGCTCCTACGAGCAGTACTTC.

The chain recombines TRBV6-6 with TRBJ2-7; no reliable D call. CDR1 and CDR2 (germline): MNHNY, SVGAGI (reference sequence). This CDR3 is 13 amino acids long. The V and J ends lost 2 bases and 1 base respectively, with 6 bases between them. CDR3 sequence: CASSYTASYEQYF. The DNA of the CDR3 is TGTGCCAGCAGTTACACCGCTTCCTACGAGCAGTACTTC.

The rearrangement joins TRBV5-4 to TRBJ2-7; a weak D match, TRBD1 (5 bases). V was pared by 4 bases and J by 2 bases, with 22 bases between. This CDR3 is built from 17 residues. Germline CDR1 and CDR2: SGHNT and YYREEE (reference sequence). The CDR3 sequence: CASSLSWGLPRTYEQYF. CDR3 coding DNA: TGTGCCAGCAGCCTTTCCTGGGGCCTCCCCCGGACCTACGAGCAGTACTTC.